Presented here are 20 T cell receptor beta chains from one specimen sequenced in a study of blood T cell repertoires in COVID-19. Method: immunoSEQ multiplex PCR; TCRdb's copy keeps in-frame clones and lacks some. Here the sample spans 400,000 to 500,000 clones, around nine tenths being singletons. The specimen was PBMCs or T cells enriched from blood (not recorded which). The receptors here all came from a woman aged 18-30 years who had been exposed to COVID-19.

The CDR3 here is CASSSQQVYNEQFF. CDR3 nucleotides: TGTGCCAGCAGTTCCCAACAGGTTTACAATGAGCAGTTCTTC. The chain couples TRBV27 to TRBJ2-1; D might be TRBD1 (5 bases). Trimming stripped 4 bases from V and 4 bases from J, with 11 bases between. The CDR3 contains 14 residues. CDR1 and CDR2 (germline): MNHEY, SMNVEV (reference sequence).

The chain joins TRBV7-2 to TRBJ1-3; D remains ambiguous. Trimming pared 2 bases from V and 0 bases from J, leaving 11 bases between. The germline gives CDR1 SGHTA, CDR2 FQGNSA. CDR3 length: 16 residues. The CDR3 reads CASSLYEAFSGNTIYF. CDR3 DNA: TGTGCCAGCAGCTTATATGAGGCATTCTCTGGAAACACCATATATTTT.

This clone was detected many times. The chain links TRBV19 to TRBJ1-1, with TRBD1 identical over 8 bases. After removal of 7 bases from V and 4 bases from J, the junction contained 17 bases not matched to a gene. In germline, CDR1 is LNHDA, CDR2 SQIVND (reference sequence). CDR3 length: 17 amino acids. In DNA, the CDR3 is TGTGCCAGTAAAGGAAACTGGGGACAGGCGTTGACCACTGAAGCTTTCTTT. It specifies CASKGNWGQALTTEAFF.

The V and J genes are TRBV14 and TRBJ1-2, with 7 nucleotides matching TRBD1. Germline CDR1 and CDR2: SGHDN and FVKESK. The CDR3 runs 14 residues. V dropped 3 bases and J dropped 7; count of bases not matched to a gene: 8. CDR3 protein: CASSQFRQGGGYTF. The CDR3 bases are TGTGCCAGCAGCCAGTTTCGACAGGGAGGTGGCTACACCTTC.

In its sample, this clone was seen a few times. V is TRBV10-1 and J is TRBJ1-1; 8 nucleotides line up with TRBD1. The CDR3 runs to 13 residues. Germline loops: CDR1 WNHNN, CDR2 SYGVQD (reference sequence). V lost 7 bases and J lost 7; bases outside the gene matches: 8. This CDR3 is CASKDRDRSEAFF. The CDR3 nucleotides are TGCGCCAGCAAGGACCGGGACAGGAGTGAAGCTTTCTTT.

The CDR3 protein is CASSIDWRINEKLFF. The CDR3 DNA follows: TGTGCCAGTAGTATAGATTGGCGGATTAATGAAAAACTGTTTTTT. The rearrangement joins TRBV19 to TRBJ1-4; D gene unclear. Trimming removed 0 bases at V and 4 bases at J, with 9 bases between. Germline V gene lookup returns CDR1 LNHDA and CDR2 SQIVND (reference sequence). This CDR3 has 15 residues.

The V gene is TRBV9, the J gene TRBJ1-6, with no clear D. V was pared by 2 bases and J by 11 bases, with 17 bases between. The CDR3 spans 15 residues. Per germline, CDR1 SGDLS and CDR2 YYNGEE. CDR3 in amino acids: CASSVSSSLGAPLHF. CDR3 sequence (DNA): TGTGCCAGCAGCGTCTCTTCAAGCCTCGGAGCACCCCTCCACTTT. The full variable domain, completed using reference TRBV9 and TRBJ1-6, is DSGVTQTPKHLITATGQRVTLRCSPRSGDLSVYWYQQSLDQGLQFLIQYYNGEERAKGNILERFSAQQFPDLHSELNLSSLELGDSALYFCASSVSSSLGAPLHFGNGTRLTVT.

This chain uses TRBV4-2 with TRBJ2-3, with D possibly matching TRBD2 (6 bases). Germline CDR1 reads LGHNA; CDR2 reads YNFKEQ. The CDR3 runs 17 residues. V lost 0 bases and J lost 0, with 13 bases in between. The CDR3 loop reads CASSQEGLSSSTDTQYF. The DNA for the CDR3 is TGTGCCAGCAGCCAAGAGGGACTTTCATCTAGCACAGATACGCAGTATTTT.

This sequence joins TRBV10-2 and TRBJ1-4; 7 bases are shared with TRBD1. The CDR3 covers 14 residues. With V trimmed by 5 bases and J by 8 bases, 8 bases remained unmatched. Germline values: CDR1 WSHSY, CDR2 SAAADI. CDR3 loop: CASSFGQVREKLFF. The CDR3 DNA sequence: TGCGCCAGCAGTTTCGGACAGGTTAGAGAAAAACTGTTTTTT.

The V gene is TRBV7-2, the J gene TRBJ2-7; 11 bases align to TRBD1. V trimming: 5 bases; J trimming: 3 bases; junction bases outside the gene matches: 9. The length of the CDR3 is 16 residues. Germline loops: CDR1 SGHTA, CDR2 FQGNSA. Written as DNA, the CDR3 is TGTGCCAGCAGCCCCTCCGGGACAGGGGGATTCTACGAGCAGTACTTC. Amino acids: CASSPSGTGGFYEQYF.

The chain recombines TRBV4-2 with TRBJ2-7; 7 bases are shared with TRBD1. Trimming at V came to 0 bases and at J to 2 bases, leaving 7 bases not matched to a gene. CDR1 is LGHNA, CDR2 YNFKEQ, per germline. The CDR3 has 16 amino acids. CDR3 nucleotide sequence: TGTGCCAGCAGCCAAGATAAGGGGGCTTTTACCTACGAGCAGTACTTC. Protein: CASSQDKGAFTYEQYF.

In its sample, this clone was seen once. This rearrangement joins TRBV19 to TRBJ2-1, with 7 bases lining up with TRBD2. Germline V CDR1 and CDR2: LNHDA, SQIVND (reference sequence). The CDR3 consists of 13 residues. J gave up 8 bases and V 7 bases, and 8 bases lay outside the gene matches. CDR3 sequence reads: CASMPGGLDEQFF. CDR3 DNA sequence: TGTGCCAGTATGCCGGGGGGTTTGGATGAGCAGTTCTTC.

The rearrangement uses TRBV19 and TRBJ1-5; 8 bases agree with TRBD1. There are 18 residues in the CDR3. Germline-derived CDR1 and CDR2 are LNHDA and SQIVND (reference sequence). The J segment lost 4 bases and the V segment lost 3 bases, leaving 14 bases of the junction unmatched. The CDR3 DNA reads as TGTGCCAGTAGTATGGGGGGTTGGGACAGGAGGCCGAATCAGCCCCAGCATTTT. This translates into CASSMGGWDRRPNQPQHF.

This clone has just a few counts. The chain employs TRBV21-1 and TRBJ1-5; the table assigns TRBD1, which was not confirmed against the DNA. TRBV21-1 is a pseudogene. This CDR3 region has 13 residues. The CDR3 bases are TGTGACGGACAGGGGGACGGCAATCAGCCCCAGCATTTT. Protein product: CDGQGDGNQPQHF.

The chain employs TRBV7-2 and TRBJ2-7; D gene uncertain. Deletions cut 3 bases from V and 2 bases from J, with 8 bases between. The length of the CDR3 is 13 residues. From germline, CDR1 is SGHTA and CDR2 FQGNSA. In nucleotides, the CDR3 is TGTGCCAGCAGCTTCCTAGAGACCTACGAGCAGTACTTC. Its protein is CASSFLETYEQYF.

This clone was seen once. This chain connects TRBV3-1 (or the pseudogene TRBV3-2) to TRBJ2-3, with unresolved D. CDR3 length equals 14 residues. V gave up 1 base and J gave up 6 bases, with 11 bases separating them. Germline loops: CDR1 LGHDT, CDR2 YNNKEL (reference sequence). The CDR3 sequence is CASSQGYARDTQYF. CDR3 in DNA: TGTGCCAGCAGCCAAGGTTACGCTAGGGATACGCAGTATTTT.

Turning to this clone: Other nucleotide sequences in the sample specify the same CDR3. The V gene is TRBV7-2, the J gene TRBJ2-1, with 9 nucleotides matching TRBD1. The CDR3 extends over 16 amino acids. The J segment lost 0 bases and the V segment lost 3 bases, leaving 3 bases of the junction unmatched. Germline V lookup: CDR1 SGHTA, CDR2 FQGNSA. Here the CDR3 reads CASSLGQGSSYNEQFF. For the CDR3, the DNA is TGTGCCAGCAGCTTGGGACAGGGAAGCTCCTACAATGAGCAGTTCTTC.

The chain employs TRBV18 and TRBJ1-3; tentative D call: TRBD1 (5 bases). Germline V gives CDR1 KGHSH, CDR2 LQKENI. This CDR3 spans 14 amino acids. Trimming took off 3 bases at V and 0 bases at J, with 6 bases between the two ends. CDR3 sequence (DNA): TGTGCCAGCTCACCGACAGTCTCTGGAAACACCATATATTTT. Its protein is CASSPTVSGNTIYF.

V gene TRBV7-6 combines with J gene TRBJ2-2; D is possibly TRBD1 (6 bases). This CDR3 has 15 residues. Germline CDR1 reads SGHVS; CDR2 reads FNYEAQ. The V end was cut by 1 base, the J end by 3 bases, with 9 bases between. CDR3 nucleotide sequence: TGTGCCAGCAGCTTAGGAGGGGGATACACCGGGGAGCTGTTTTTT. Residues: CASSLGGGYTGELFF. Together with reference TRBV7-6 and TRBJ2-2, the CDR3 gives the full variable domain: GAGVSQSPRYKVTKRGQDVALRCDPISGHVSLYWYRQALGQGPEFLTYFNYEAQQDKSGLPNDRFSAERPEGSISTLTIQRTEQRDSAMYRCASSLGGGYTGELFFGEGSRLTVL.

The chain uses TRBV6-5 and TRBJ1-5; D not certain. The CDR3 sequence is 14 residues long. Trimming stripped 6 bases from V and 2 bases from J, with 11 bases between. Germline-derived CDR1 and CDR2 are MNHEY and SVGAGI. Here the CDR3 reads CASRSVGGNQPQHF. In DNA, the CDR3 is TGTGCCAGCAGGTCAGTCGGGGGCAATCAGCCCCAGCATTTT.